The next 26 T cell receptor beta chains were all read from a single sample in a study of long-term antiretroviral therapy in people with HIV. Researchers report immunoSEQ v3.0 was run at survey level. The data were produced by immunoSEQ multiplex PCR, yet TCRdb's version contains in-frame clones alone and is incomplete. Of roughly 18,000 clones in the sample, around 80% were seen once. The source was unsorted PBMCs, collected at the start of antiretroviral therapy, before treatment. The receptors shown here come from a middle-aged woman with HIV.

The chain has TRBV7-3 and TRBJ1-2; the match to TRBD1 covers 11 bases. Germline CDR1 and CDR2: SGHTA and FQGTGA. The V segment lost 6 bases and the J segment 7 bases; nucleotides outside the gene matches: 7. The CDR3 runs 14 residues. CDR3 in DNA: TGTGCCAGCAGTTCCGGGACAGGGGGGTCTGGCTACACCTTC. It encodes CASSSGTGGSGYTF. Based on the CDR3 plus reference TRBV7-3 and TRBJ1-2, the full variable domain is GAGVSQTPSNKVTEKGKYVELRCDPISGHTALYWYRQSLGQGPEFLIYFQGTGAADDSGLPNDRFFAVRPEGSVSTLKIQRTERGDSAVYLCASSSGTGGSGYTFGSGTRLTVV.

This clone was detected only a few times. The chain links TRBV7-2 to TRBJ2-1; 13 bases fit TRBD2. This CDR3 is 14 amino acids long. V shed 6 bases and J 10 bases; nucleotides not matched to a gene: 6. Germline assignment: CDR1 SGHTA and CDR2 FQGNSA. The CDR3 bases are TGTGCCAGCAGGGGGACTAGCGGGGTGAACGAGCAGTTCTTC. Encoded protein: CASRGTSGVNEQFF.

This chain links TRBV29-1 with TRBJ2-3, with D uncertain. The ends were cut back, 1 base at V and 2 bases at J, with 7 bases in the middle. CDR1 is SQVTM and CDR2 is ANQGSEA in the germline V gene. The CDR3 is made up of 13 amino acids. In DNA form, the CDR3 reads TGCAGCGTTGAAGGCAGACACACAGATACGCAGTATTTT. Encoded protein: CSVEGRHTDTQYF.

In DNA, the CDR3 is TGTGCCAGCAGTTCTACCGACAGGGTTGGTGGCTACACCTTC. This sequence encodes CASSSTDRVGGYTF. J is TRBJ1-2 and V is TRBV28; 7 nucleotides match TRBD1. V lost 4 bases to trimming and J lost 7 bases; unmatched junction nucleotides: 9. The CDR3 length is 14 residues. Germline-derived CDR1 and CDR2 are MDHEN and SYDVKM.

J is TRBJ1-1 and V is TRBV5-4, with a weak D call TRBD1 (5 bases). CDR3 length equals 16 residues. V lost 5 bases and J 8 bases, leaving 25 bases between the germline ends. Germline CDR1 and CDR2: SGHNT and YYREEE (reference sequence). The CDR3 spells CASRFDRSAIGDEAFF. The DNA for the CDR3 is TGTGCCAGCAGGTTCGACAGATCAGCTATTGGGGACGAAGCTTTCTTT.

The chain couples TRBV7-3 to TRBJ1-6; the D is unclear. The CDR3 spans 14 residues. The germline gives CDR1 SGHTA, CDR2 FQGTGA. V was clipped by 5 bases and J by 6 bases, with 11 bases between them. The CDR3 DNA sequence: TGTGCCAGCAGCCCTCAGGCCAGTAATTCACCCCTCCACTTT. Amino acid sequence: CASSPQASNSPLHF.

V and J are TRBV2 and TRBJ2-7; the D is unclear. The CDR3 consists of 12 residues. CDR1 is SNHLY, CDR2 FYNNEI, per germline. V lost 3 bases and J 3 bases, leaving 6 bases between the germline ends. This CDR3 reads CASSEGYYEQYF. The CDR3 DNA is TGTGCCAGCAGTGAGGGGTACTACGAGCAGTACTTC.

The V and J genes are TRBV10-3 and TRBJ2-1; TRBD1 or TRBD2 may be the D gene (5 bases each). CDR1 is ENHRY, CDR2 SYGVKD, per germline. With 3 bases removed from V and 5 bases from J, the gap between germline ends came to 14 bases. The CDR3 contains 15 residues. The CDR3 bases are TGTGCCATCAGTGATTATGCAGGGAGAAACAATGAGCAGTTCTTC. It specifies CAISDYAGRNNEQFF.

For this clone: The sample carries other DNA sequences with the same CDR3. This chain joins TRBV10-3 and TRBJ2-7; D is unclear. The ends were cut back, 2 bases at V and 2 bases at J, with 7 bases in the middle. This CDR3 is 13 amino acids long. The germline V gene encodes CDR1 ENHRY and CDR2 SYGVKD. In DNA form, the CDR3 reads TGTGCCATCAGTGAGCGCCAGACCTACGAGCAGTACTTC. Translation: CAISERQTYEQYF.

The V and J genes are TRBV9 and TRBJ1-5; D unclear. Germline V gene sequence: CDR1 SGDLS, CDR2 YYNGEE. V lost 3 bases and J 6 bases, leaving 7 bases between the germline ends. This CDR3 region has 12 residues. CDR3 DNA sequence: TGTGCCAGCAGCGCCAACACTCAGCCCCAGCATTTT. Its protein product is CASSANTQPQHF.

CDR3: CASSIRGGSAGETQYF. DNA for the CDR3: TGTGCCAGTAGTATCCGGGGGGGTTCGGCAGGGGAGACCCAGTACTTC. The rearrangement uses TRBV19 and TRBJ2-5; TRBD2 agrees at 8 bases. Germline loops: CDR1 LNHDA, CDR2 SQIVND (reference sequence). This CDR3 region has 16 residues. The J segment lost 5 bases and the V segment lost 3 bases, leaving 11 bases of the junction unmatched.

This clone occurred once. V usage is TRBV4-3 and J usage is TRBJ1-2; 8 bases agree with TRBD1. The V gene end was trimmed by 1 base and the J gene end by 1 base; junction bases not matched to a gene: 8. CDR3 length equals 17 residues. Germline CDR1 LGHNA, CDR2 YSLEER. The CDR3 DNA reads as TGCGCCAGCAGCCAAGCACCGGGACAGGACATTAACTATGGCTACACCTTC. Protein product: CASSQAPGQDINYGYTF.

The CDR3 region is CASSQGLAPTKNIQYF. For the CDR3, the DNA is TGCGCCAGCAGCCAGGGACTAGCCCCCACCAAAAACATTCAGTACTTC. The chain is built from TRBV4-1 and TRBJ2-4; 9 bases agree with TRBD2. V dropped 3 bases and J dropped 2; count of bases not matched to a gene: 5. The CDR3 is made up of 16 amino acids. Germline V gene lookup returns CDR1 MGHRA and CDR2 YSYEKL.

The chain employs TRBV27 and TRBJ2-6, with D maybe TRBD2 (5 bases). Between the trimmed V and J ends, which lost 2 bases and 0 bases, there was a span of 8 bases. Per the germline V gene, CDR1 is MNHEY and CDR2 is SMNVEV (reference sequence). CDR3 size: 16 residues. As DNA, the CDR3 is TGTGCCAGCAGTTTACGGGCGGGCTCTGGGGCCAACGTCCTGACTTTC. Amino acids: CASSLRAGSGANVLTF.

The chain combines TRBV5-6 with TRBJ1-5; the D gene is possibly TRBD1 (5 bases). The CDR3 has 15 residues. The germline V gene has CDR1 SGHDT and CDR2 YYEEEE. The V end lost 1 base, the J end lost 1 base, and 9 bases lay between the germline ends. The CDR3 protein is CASSLRGGSNQPQHF. The CDR3 nucleotides read TGTGCCAGCAGCTTGAGGGGAGGCAGCAATCAGCCCCAGCATTTT.

This chain connects TRBV7-8 to TRBJ2-7, with D possibly being TRBD1 (6 bases). The CDR3 runs to 15 residues. The germline V and J ends were trimmed by 5 bases and 4 bases, with 18 bases remaining between them. CDR1 and CDR2 (germline): SGHVS, FQNEAQ. For the CDR3, the DNA is TGTGCCAGCAGCGGGGGCGAGGGACAATATTACGAGCAGTACTTC. Translated, it gives CASSGGEGQYYEQYF.

The sample holds one count of this clone. This chain connects TRBV10-3 to TRBJ1-3; D gene uncertain. This CDR3 spans 11 amino acids. V lost 4 bases, J lost 3 bases, and 1 base lay in between. From germline, CDR1 is ENHRY and CDR2 SYGVKD. CDR3: CAISGGNTIYF. CDR3 DNA: TGTGCCATCAGTGGTGGAAACACCATATATTTT.

The rearrangement uses TRBV4-1 and TRBJ2-1; D remains ambiguous. V was shortened by 1 base and J by 0 bases, with 13 bases between the two germline ends. Germline V lookup: CDR1 MGHRA, CDR2 YSYEKL. The CDR3 contains 17 residues. The CDR3 here is CASSQVDLGISYNEQFF. DNA of the CDR3: TGCGCCAGCAGCCAAGTGGACCTTGGGATCTCCTACAATGAGCAGTTCTTC.

The chain uses TRBV4-3 and TRBJ1-2; D may be TRBD1 (6 bases). Trimming removed 4 bases from V and 2 bases from J, with 11 bases in between. The CDR3 sequence is 14 residues long. Germline loops: CDR1 LGHNA, CDR2 YSLEER. The CDR3 is CASSPNTGNYGYTF. CDR3 nucleotides: TGCGCCAGCAGCCCTAATACAGGGAACTATGGCTACACCTTC.

The rearrangement links TRBV19 to TRBJ2-7, with 7 bases fitting TRBD1. The germline gives CDR1 LNHDA, CDR2 SQIVND (reference sequence). The junction had 2 bases not matched to a gene; V was cut back by 5 bases and J by 4 bases. This CDR3 is 12 amino acids long. The CDR3, as DNA: TGTGCCAGTAGTCAACAGGGGTACGAGCAGTACTTC. Amino acid sequence: CASSQQGYEQYF.

This chain joins TRBV7-6 and TRBJ2-1; 12 bases are shared with TRBD2. V was clipped by 3 bases and J by 12 bases; unmatched bases: 3. Germline CDR1 SGHVS, CDR2 FNYEAQ. The CDR3 is 13 residues long. CDR3 sequence reads: CASSLETSGGQFF. The CDR3, as DNA: TGTGCCAGCAGCTTGGAGACTAGCGGGGGGCAGTTCTTC.

This clone was recorded only once. The chain uses TRBV6-1 and TRBJ2-2; D not resolved. This CDR3 has 13 amino acids. V was cut by 7 bases and J by 6 bases, with 12 bases left in between. The germline V gene encodes CDR1 MNHNS and CDR2 SASEGT. The DNA of the CDR3 is TGTGCCAGCATCCCGTGGGGTGCCGGGGAGCTGTTTTTT. Translating gives CASIPWGAGELFF.

This chain uses TRBV5-5 with TRBJ2-7; TRBD2 might be the D (5 bases). V was trimmed by 6 bases and J by 5 bases, leaving 12 bases between them. The CDR3 is made up of 12 amino acids. Germline V CDR1 and CDR2: SGHKS, YYEKEE (reference sequence). The CDR3 protein is CASTLAGNEQYF. The CDR3 coding sequence is TGTGCCAGCACCCTCGCGGGCAACGAGCAGTACTTC.

The chain uses TRBV2 and TRBJ1-2; possibly TRBD1 for D (5 bases). CDR3 size: 13 residues. V lost 4 bases to trimming and J lost 2 bases, with 8 bases between them. Germline loops: CDR1 SNHLY, CDR2 FYNNEI. CDR3 protein: CASSVQGNYGYTF. CDR3 nucleotide sequence: TGTGCCAGCAGTGTCCAGGGCAACTATGGCTACACCTTC.

The chain has TRBV6-1 and TRBJ2-7; tentatively, D is TRBD1 or TRBD2 (5 bases each). The germline gives CDR1 MNHNS, CDR2 SASEGT. Trimming shortened V by 1 base and J by 3 bases, and 13 bases separated the two germline ends. The CDR3 runs 15 residues. Here the CDR3 reads CASSEDWGYGYEQYF. For the CDR3, the DNA is TGTGCCAGCAGTGAAGACTGGGGGTACGGCTACGAGCAGTACTTC.

This sequence joins TRBV18 and TRBJ1-1, with 7 positions matching TRBD1. J lost 0 bases, V lost 2 bases, and 3 bases had no gene match. Per the germline V gene, CDR1 is KGHSH and CDR2 is LQKENI. This CDR3 has 15 residues. The CDR3 reads CASSPAQGVNTEAFF. CDR3 DNA sequence: TGTGCCAGCTCACCAGCGCAGGGGGTGAACACTGAAGCTTTCTTT. Supplemented by reference TRBV18 and TRBJ1-1, the full variable domain reads NAGVMQNPRHLVRRRGQEARLRCSPMKGHSHVYWYRQLPEEGLKFMVYLQKENIIDESGMPKERFSAEFPKEGPSILRIQQVVRGDSAAYFCASSPAQGVNTEAFFGQGTRLTVV.